This T cell receptor (beta chain) originates from a study of shared clonotypes between healthy human individuals (TCRdb year 2020). Describing the broader study: A couple of women and three men aged 18 to 49 years were included in the cohort. For each donor, CD4 naive and CD4 memory were each given three plates, CD8 naive was given two plates, and CD8 memory was given one plate. To estimate repertoire size and how much clonotypes are shared between individuals, the study performed deep sequencing of blood TCR repertoires from roughly five healthy adults. Between about 0.94 and 8.9 billion PBMCs per donor were obtained by leukapheresis. To increase sequencing depth and limit assay-specific biases, TCR repertoire library preparation and sequencing were carried out by different laboratories using diverse techniques.

The donors were healthy, HIV-negative adults who had no recently reported acute infections or vaccinations. All donors were Caucasian adults living in Nashville, Tennessee, USA. CD4+ T cells were enriched by magnetic negative selection; naive cells were then positively selected on CD45RA, and the negative fraction formed the memory subset. After blood collection by leukapheresis, PBMCs were isolated using Ficoll-Histopaque density gradient centrifugation and then cryopreserved in the vapor phase of liquid nitrogen. Purity and quantity of every magnetically sorted T cell population were checked by analytical flow cytometry. From each sorted fraction, genomic DNA was isolated and quantified by UV absorbance on a Nanodrop 2000c. To note about this clone: Its antigen is currently not known. Base qualities are missing; no much larger clone stands one base away.

The CDR3 starts with the cysteine, ends with the phenylalanine, and has 16 residues. Just CDR3 DNA is preserved here, 48 bases in frame from base 1. V is pruned by 2 bases and J by 7 bases, leaving 7 bases of the junction without a gene match. From the germline V gene, CDR1 is MDHEN and CDR2 is SYDVKM. TCR CDR3 regions were amplified from genomic DNA by multiplex PCR using the deep immunoSEQ assay. Genomic DNA extracted from each cell subset was distributed evenly over all wells of several immunoSEQ 96-well plates, and each plate served as one replicate. For sorted subsets, 200 to 250 ng genomic DNA, equal to approximately 30,000 T cell genomes, was loaded into each replicate PCR. Purified libraries were measured with a Qubit 3.0 fluorometer, size-checked on a Bioanalyzer 2100, and measured again with the KAPA Library Quantification kit. A separate single-read 150-cycle Illumina NextSeq 550 flow cell was used to sequence each immunoSEQ 96-well plate. As for the authors' bioinformatics: Because only junctional sequences without quality scores were contained in the immunoSEQ output, filtering matching that applied to full-length reads could not be performed. Sequences were annotated with PyIR, a Python wrapper for IgBLAST v1.9, using IMGT germline references to assign V/J genes and CDR3. Reads with weak V/J assignments (E-value above 1e-6), missing CDR3, stop codons, out-of-frame junctions, or ambiguous translated residues were removed. A V3J clonotype was defined by an identical inferred V gene, J gene, and CDR3 amino acid sequence. Percentage overlap between repertoires was calculated by dividing the number of shared unique clonotypes by the size of the smaller repertoire. Three approaches were used to assess repertoire richness: RTK rarefaction, the Chao1 estimator, and Recon v2.1 estimates of unobserved clonotypes. Generation probabilities for all TCRbeta clonotypes obtained by the gDNA method from a handful of donors were computed using OLGA. This immuneACCESS table, as held by TCRdb, lists in-frame sequences with V and J called but not all clones. Of the missing ones, under half trace to an unresolved V gene in checked studies; the others have no known cause. V and J calls and clone size are those listed in that table; D and trimming were worked out from the DNA. This sample has around 200,000 clones in its table, and approximately 92% of those were observed once. The top ten hold more than 0.06% of the sample.

The study at large found these results: Even with the large sequencing depth, rarefaction of the sorted-subset datasets indicated that sequencing was incomplete. Sampling was restricted to blood, and TCR repertoires in tissues likely differ from the TCR repertoires found in blood. Larger estimated clonotype richness was generally found for naive subsets than for memory subsets. Compared with non-shared clonotypes, the clonotypes found in all four sorted-subset donors had higher generation probabilities. About 4.5% of naive CD4, 3.5% of naive CD8, approximately 2.2% of memory CD4, and about 0.4% of memory CD8 clonotypes were shared across several donors. Pairwise subsampling indicated that sequencing depth was expected to affect the degree of clonotype sharing among donors. The small number of donors limited the genetic and exposure-history diversity represented.

The sequence links TRBV28 to TRBJ2-1, and TRBD2 aligns with 11 junction nucleotides. What was sequenced was naive CD4+ T cells sorted from blood. The sample's cell subset or site label is to be understood as: CD45RA+ positively selected. The TCR was taken from a woman younger than 45 in good health. The sequence in DNA is TGTGCCAGCAGTTTACGAAGGGCTAGCGGGAGGAATGAGCAGTTCTTC. This yields the protein CASSLRRASGRNEQFF.